One and the same sample provided the 23 T cell receptor beta chains below, sequenced in a study of blood T cell repertoires in COVID-19. Data came from immunoSEQ multiplex PCR; TCRdb stores just in-frame clones and leaves some out. This sample has a few hundred thousand clones; about 85% occur once, and the top ten carry 0.75% to 0.95%. Sequences were obtained from peripheral blood. The origin of the receptors is a human donor with COVID-19, enrolled during active disease. The donor label of this sample is uncertain.

This chain joins TRBV19 and TRBJ1-2, with 7 bases fitting TRBD1. CDR1 is LNHDA and CDR2 is SQIVND in the germline V gene (reference sequence). The length of the CDR3 is 16 residues. Trimming took 7 bases from V and 0 from J; bases not matched to a gene: 11. The CDR3 spells CASNGLRQGANYGYTF. CDR3 nucleotide sequence: TGTGCCAGTAATGGGCTCCGACAGGGAGCTAACTATGGCTACACCTTC.

The chain recombines TRBV3-1 (or the pseudogene TRBV3-2) with TRBJ1-2; D is unclear. Germline loops: CDR1 LGHDT, CDR2 YNNKEL (reference sequence). Trimming removed 2 bases at V and 8 bases at J, with 15 bases between. CDR3 length: 14 residues. CDR3 residues: CASSQLMGGRGYTF. Here the CDR3 DNA reads TGTGCCAGCAGCCAACTGATGGGAGGACGAGGCTACACCTTC.

The chain has TRBV27 and TRBJ1-5; 8 bases line up with TRBD1. This CDR3 spans 14 amino acids. Germline V gene data show CDR1 as MNHEY and CDR2 as SMNVEV (reference sequence). Trimming at V came to 4 bases and at J to 7 bases, leaving 6 bases not matched to a gene. In nucleotides, the CDR3 is TGTGCCAGCAGTTCCCAGGGGGCAAGCCAGCCCCAGCATTTT. Translated, it gives CASSSQGASQPQHF.

The chain uses TRBV5-4 and TRBJ2-1; D unresolved. V was pared by 0 bases and J by 3 bases, with 13 bases between. The CDR3 runs 16 residues. Germline assignment: CDR1 SGHNT and CDR2 YYREEE (reference sequence). CDR3: CASSLAFGGIYNEQFF. CDR3 sequence (DNA): TGTGCCAGCAGCTTGGCCTTTGGCGGAATCTACAATGAGCAGTTCTTC. The full variable domain, its missing parts supplied by reference TRBV5-4 and TRBJ2-1, is ETGVTQSPTHLIKTRGQQVTLRCSSQSGHNTVSWYQQALGQGPQFIFQYYREEENGRGNFPPRFSGLQFPNYSSELNVNALELDDSALYLCASSLAFGGIYNEQFFGPGTRLTVL.

This chain links TRBV11-3 with TRBJ2-3; 7 bases line up with TRBD2. The length of the CDR3 is 15 residues. CDR1 is SGHNT, CDR2 YENEEA, per germline. V was pared by 1 base and J by 6 bases, with 7 bases of the junction left unmatched. The CDR3 sequence is CASSLGLAEADTQYF. The CDR3 DNA reads TGTGCCAGCAGCTTAGGACTAGCCGAGGCGGATACGCAGTATTTT.

The CDR3 here is CASSQAGGPAGELFF. DNA for the CDR3: TGCGCCAGCAGCCAAGCGGGAGGGCCAGCCGGGGAGCTGTTTTTT. V and J are TRBV4-3 and TRBJ2-2, with 8 bases that match TRBD2. The germline CDR1 and CDR2 sequences are LGHNA and YSLEER. CDR3 length equals 15 residues. V dropped 1 base and J dropped 6; count of bases not matched to a gene: 4.

The chain has TRBV7-6 and TRBJ2-5; no firm D call. The CDR3 extends over 13 amino acids. V was shortened by 2 bases and J by 5 bases, with 9 bases between the two germline ends. Per germline, CDR1 SGHVS and CDR2 FNYEAQ. In DNA form, the CDR3 reads TGTGCCAGCAGCTTAAACCCCGGGGAGACCCAGTACTTC. This translates into CASSLNPGETQYF.

The J gene is TRBJ2-3, the V gene TRBV7-6; a possible D gene is TRBD1 (5 bases). Trimming pared 0 bases from V and 1 base from J, leaving 11 bases between. The CDR3 consists of 16 residues. Germline CDR1 reads SGHVS; CDR2 reads FNYEAQ. The CDR3 here is CASSLAAGKGTDTQYF. The CDR3 coding sequence is TGTGCCAGCAGCTTAGCGGCAGGGAAAGGCACAGATACGCAGTATTTT.

This chain links TRBV28 with TRBJ1-2; a weak D match, TRBD1 (5 bases). The CDR3 is 13 amino acids. Trimming removed 3 bases at V and 3 bases at J, with 8 bases between. CDR1 and CDR2 (germline): MDHEN, SYDVKM. For the CDR3, the DNA is TGTGCCAGCAGTTTTGGCAGGGACTATGGCTACACCTTC. It translates to CASSFGRDYGYTF.

This rearrangement joins TRBV27 to TRBJ2-7, with 8 positions matching TRBD1. From germline, CDR1 is MNHEY and CDR2 SMNVEV (reference sequence). The CDR3 is 14 amino acids. V was pared by 6 bases and J by 3 bases, with 7 bases of the junction left unmatched. The DNA of the CDR3 is TGTGCCAGCAGCTCCGGGACAGGAGGCTACGAGCAGTACTTC. Translation: CASSSGTGGYEQYF.

The CDR3 loop is CASSYKRGEAFF. CDR3 sequence (DNA): TGTGCCAGCAGTTACAAAAGGGGTGAAGCTTTCTTT. The rearrangement links TRBV28 to TRBJ1-1; D possibly corresponds to TRBD1 (5 bases). This CDR3 comprises 12 residues. In germline, CDR1 is MDHEN, CDR2 SYDVKM. V dropped 4 bases and J dropped 7 bases, with 10 bases sitting between them.

The CDR3 DNA sequence: TGTGCCAGCAGTTTATTATCGGGAAACACCGGGGAGCTGTTTTTT. Protein: CASSLLSGNTGELFF. The chain carries TRBV28 and TRBJ2-2, with a tentative D call TRBD2 (5 bases). The V end was cut by 1 base, the J end by 2 bases, with 8 bases between. This CDR3 comprises 15 residues. CDR1 and CDR2 (germline): MDHEN, SYDVKM.

CDR3 in DNA: TGTGCCAGCAGTTTAGGAGGGGGCCGGCAGCCCCAGCATTTT. This codes for CASSLGGGRQPQHF. The rearrangement uses TRBV28 and TRBJ1-5; 7 bases line up with TRBD1. With V trimmed by 2 bases and J by 7 bases, 5 bases remained unmatched. This CDR3 comprises 14 residues. Germline loops: CDR1 MDHEN, CDR2 SYDVKM.

The chain couples TRBV7-2 to TRBJ2-1; 9 bases are a match to TRBD2. With V trimmed by 4 bases and J by 12 bases, 19 bases remained unmatched. This CDR3 has 17 amino acids. Germline CDR1 SGHTA, CDR2 FQGNSA. CDR3 nucleotide sequence: TGTGCCAGCAGCTCCTATCCCGGGACTAGCACCGCCCGAGGGCAGTTCTTC. Its translation is CASSSYPGTSTARGQFF. Drawing the rest from reference TRBV7-2 and TRBJ2-1, the complete variable domain is GAGVSQSPSNKVTEKGKDVELRCDPISGHTALYWYRQSLGQGLEFLIYFQGNSAPDKSGLPSDRFSAERTGGSVSTLTIQRTQQEDSAVYLCASSSYPGTSTARGQFFGPGTRLTVL.

Details on this clone: At the DNA level, this CDR3 is encoded by other sequences in the same sample as well. V is TRBV18 and J is TRBJ1-5, with D possibly TRBD1 on 5 matching bases. The length of the CDR3 is 13 residues. The germline V gene encodes CDR1 KGHSH and CDR2 LQKENI. V dropped 3 bases and J dropped 5 bases, with 8 bases sitting between them. The CDR3 here is CASSPDRDQPQHF. CDR3 in DNA: TGTGCCAGCTCACCCGACAGAGATCAGCCCCAGCATTTT. The complete variable domain, with remaining parts taken from reference TRBV18 and TRBJ1-5, reads NAGVMQNPRHLVRRRGQEARLRCSPMKGHSHVYWYRQLPEEGLKFMVYLQKENIIDESGMPKERFSAEFPKEGPSILRIQQVVRGDSAAYFCASSPDRDQPQHFGDGTRLSIL.

V and J are TRBV6-2 or TRBV6-3 and TRBJ2-7; TRBD2 aligns across 12 bases. Per germline, CDR1 MNHEY and CDR2 SVGEGT. The CDR3 length is 17 residues. The V segment lost 6 bases and the J segment 4 bases; nucleotides outside the gene matches: 13. This chain's CDR3 is CASSSPRTSGTWYEQYF. The DNA of the CDR3 is TGTGCCAGCAGCTCTCCACGGACTAGCGGGACTTGGTACGAGCAGTACTTC.

This clone was found a few times. The chain combines TRBV5-1 with TRBJ1-4; D possibly corresponds to TRBD1 (6 bases). The CDR3 covers 15 residues. From germline, CDR1 is SGHRS and CDR2 YFSETQ. Trimming cost V 1 base and J 4 bases, with 11 bases left between them. CDR3 in DNA: TGCGCCAGCAGCTTGCTAGGACAGCGTAATGAAAAACTGTTTTTT. This translates into CASSLLGQRNEKLFF.

The genes are TRBV19 and TRBJ2-7; 8 nucleotides match TRBD1. V lost 5 bases to trimming and J lost 2 bases; unmatched junction nucleotides: 5. CDR3 length: 14 residues. Germline values: CDR1 LNHDA, CDR2 SQIVND (reference sequence). CDR3 sequence: CASSSQGVTYEQYF. Written as DNA, the CDR3 is TGTGCCAGTAGTTCACAGGGGGTAACCTACGAGCAGTACTTC.

This clone was detected only a few times. The chain couples TRBV7-2 to TRBJ2-1; D is uncertain. Germline values: CDR1 SGHTA, CDR2 FQGNSA. This CDR3 is built from 16 residues. V shed 1 base and J shed 2 bases, with 12 bases lying between them. CDR3 sequence reads: CASSLETTPTYNEQFF. The CDR3, as DNA: TGTGCCAGCAGCTTAGAAACCACACCGACCTACAATGAGCAGTTCTTC.

V usage is TRBV15 and J usage is TRBJ2-7, with 10 bases that match TRBD2. The CDR3 spans 16 residues. V gave up 0 bases and J gave up 2 bases; unmatched junction bases: 4. Germline V gene data show CDR1 as LNHNV and CDR2 as YYDKDF (reference sequence). The CDR3 nucleotides read TGTGCCACCAGCAGAGATGGAGCGGGAGGGACCTACGAGCAGTACTTC. Translating it yields CATSRDGAGGTYEQYF.

Only a few counts were recorded for this clone. The CDR3, as DNA: TGTGCCAGCAGTTACTCCGACGGGGGCTATGGCTACACCTTC. It yields the protein CASSYSDGGYGYTF. This chain links TRBV6-2 or TRBV6-3 with TRBJ1-2; TRBD1 might be the D (5 bases). This CDR3 contains 14 residues. V was shortened by 0 bases and J by 4 bases, with 9 bases between the two germline ends. Germline CDR1 is MNHEY and CDR2 is SVGEGT.

The chain carries TRBV3-1 (or the pseudogene TRBV3-2) and TRBJ2-3, with 7 bases aligning to TRBD2. Germline CDR1 LGHDT, CDR2 YNNKEL (reference sequence). The CDR3 runs 15 residues. With V trimmed by 0 bases and J by 8 bases, 8 bases remained unmatched. CDR3 region: CASSQDGGRLGTQYF. In DNA, the CDR3 is TGTGCCAGCAGCCAAGACGGGGGGAGGTTGGGTACGCAGTATTTT.

The gene calls are TRBV20-1 and TRBJ1-1, with D possibly matching TRBD1 (6 bases). The germline CDR1 and CDR2 sequences are DFQATT and SNEGSKA (reference sequence). This CDR3 comprises 14 residues. Trimming left V 3 bases short and J 1 base short, with 12 bases between. The CDR3 protein is CSASRQVQNTEAFF. CDR3 coding DNA: TGCAGTGCTAGTAGACAGGTTCAGAACACTGAAGCTTTCTTT.